What follows are 16 T cell receptor beta chains derived from one specimen sequenced in a study of blood T cell repertoires in COVID-19. Sequencing used immunoSEQ multiplex PCR; TCRdb keeps in-frame clones, though not all of them. The sample contains over 150,000 clones, roughly 85% of which appear only once. The sample taken for sequencing was peripheral blood. These TCRs come from a man aged 50-60 years with active or convalescent COVID-19.

The gene calls are TRBV5-4 and TRBJ1-4; perhaps TRBD1 as D (5 bases). The germline gives CDR1 SGHNT, CDR2 YYREEE (reference sequence). V gave up 1 base and J gave up 3 bases, with 7 bases separating them. This CDR3 contains 14 residues. The CDR3, as DNA: TGTGCCAGCAGCTTGCCAGGGCCTAATGAAAAACTGTTTTTT. It translates to CASSLPGPNEKLFF.

V and J are TRBV29-1 and TRBJ2-7; 7 bases map to TRBD1. From germline, CDR1 is SQVTM and CDR2 ANQGSEA. The CDR3 length is 14 residues. V shed 5 bases and J 1 base; nucleotides not matched to a gene: 8. The CDR3 loop is CSVTTGDGSYEQYF. The CDR3 coding sequence is TGCAGCGTTACAACAGGGGATGGGTCCTACGAGCAGTACTTC.

This chain joins TRBV6-4 and TRBJ2-1; no definite D call. V gave up 0 bases and J gave up 4 bases, with 4 bases separating them. The CDR3 loop spans 13 amino acids. Germline CDR1 and CDR2: MRHNA and SNTAGT. The CDR3 is CASSDSTYNEQFF. The CDR3 nucleotides read TGTGCCAGCAGTGACTCTACTTACAATGAGCAGTTCTTC.

This clone came up a few times. This sequence joins TRBV15 and TRBJ1-4; D is ambiguous. The germline gives CDR1 LNHNV, CDR2 YYDKDF (reference sequence). Trimming took off 0 bases at V and 6 bases at J, with 14 bases between the two ends. The CDR3 covers 16 residues. CDR3 DNA sequence: TGTGCCACCAGCAGAGATTTCAAAGAGAGGGATGAAAAACTGTTTTTT. This encodes CATSRDFKERDEKLFF. Full variable domain (remainder filled in from reference TRBV15 and TRBJ1-4): DAMVIQNPRYQVTQFGKPVTLSCSQTLNHNVMYWYQQKSSQAPKLLFHYYDKDFNNEADTPDNFQSRRPNTSFCFLDIRSPGLGDTAMYLCATSRDFKERDEKLFFGSGTQLSVL.

The rearrangement joins TRBV5-6 to TRBJ2-5; 12 positions agree with TRBD1. Germline loops: CDR1 SGHDT, CDR2 YYEEEE. The junction had 7 bases not matched to a gene; V was cut back by 3 bases and J by 13 bases. The CDR3 loop spans 13 amino acids. CDR3 loop: CASSSGQGAGWYF. For the CDR3, the DNA is TGTGCCAGCAGCTCGGGACAGGGGGCCGGTTGGTACTTC.

This chain joins TRBV19 and TRBJ2-7, with TRBD2 identical over 8 bases. The V and J ends lost 5 bases and 5 bases, in that order; junction bases with no gene match: 5. Germline values: CDR1 LNHDA, CDR2 SQIVND (reference sequence). The CDR3 is 13 residues long. The CDR3 DNA sequence: TGTGCCAGTAGTTTCCGGGGGGGCGACGAGCAGTACTTC. Its protein product is CASSFRGGDEQYF.

This chain uses TRBV3-1 (or the pseudogene TRBV3-2) with TRBJ2-7; 8 bases agree with TRBD2. The trim removed 0 bases at V and 3 bases at J, leaving 10 bases unmatched. The CDR3 is 17 amino acids. Germline CDR1 LGHDT, CDR2 YNNKEL (reference sequence). The CDR3 DNA sequence: TGTGCCAGCAGCCAAGATGGGCCCGGGGGGGGAGTCTACGAGCAGTACTTC. It translates to CASSQDGPGGGVYEQYF.

This chain connects TRBV5-1 to TRBJ1-6; D is perhaps TRBD1 (5 bases). The CDR3 contains 14 residues. Germline CDR1 and CDR2: SGHRS and YFSETQ. V was cut by 0 bases and J by 7 bases, with 8 bases left in between. The CDR3 is CASSLGQRNSPLHF. DNA of the CDR3: TGCGCCAGCAGCTTGGGACAGCGAAATTCACCCCTCCACTTT.

J is TRBJ2-3 and V is TRBV7-2, with 10 bases that match TRBD1. Germline CDR1 and CDR2: SGHTA and FQGNSA. The CDR3 has 17 amino acids. J was trimmed by 0 bases and V by 4 bases; bases with no gene match: 7. DNA for the CDR3: TGTGCCAGCAGCTCAAAAGGGACAGGGGCTAGCACAGATACGCAGTATTTT. Protein product: CASSSKGTGASTDTQYF.

V usage is TRBV4-3 and J usage is TRBJ1-3; D unclear. The germline V gene encodes CDR1 LGHNA and CDR2 YSLEER. With 0 bases removed from V and 0 bases from J, the gap between germline ends came to 12 bases. The CDR3 consists of 17 residues. Here the CDR3 reads CASSQDWALGSGNTIYF. The CDR3 bases are TGCGCCAGCAGCCAAGATTGGGCTCTCGGCTCTGGAAACACCATATATTTT.

CDR3 protein: CASSPNSPSYGYTF. CDR3 DNA sequence: TGTGCCAGCTCACCGAACAGCCCCTCCTATGGCTACACCTTC. The rearrangement uses TRBV18 and TRBJ1-2, with D uncertain. Germline V gene lookup returns CDR1 KGHSH and CDR2 LQKENI. V lost 3 bases and J lost 4, with 12 bases in between. The CDR3 extends over 14 amino acids.

This rearrangement joins TRBV24-1 to TRBJ2-7; TRBD1 is a possible D gene (6 bases). The CDR3 is 16 amino acids. The germline V and J ends were trimmed by 2 bases and 2 bases, with 15 bases remaining between them. Per the germline V gene, CDR1 is KGHDR and CDR2 is SFDVKD. The CDR3 loop reads CATSDSRNRATYEQYF. The CDR3 coding sequence is TGTGCCACCAGTGATTCCCGGAACAGGGCGACCTACGAGCAGTACTTC.

V gene TRBV25-1 combines with J gene TRBJ2-5, with D possibly matching TRBD2 (7 bases). This CDR3 is built from 13 residues. Trimming stripped 4 bases from V and 4 bases from J, with 10 bases between. Germline CDR1 and CDR2: MGHDK and SYGVNS. For the CDR3, the DNA is TGTGCCAGCAGTGTCGGGGGGCGAGAGACCCAGTACTTC. Translated: CASSVGGRETQYF.

In regard to this clone: The sample holds other DNA sequences that translate to the same CDR3. This chain links TRBV28 with TRBJ2-7; D gene ambiguous. V lost 6 bases to trimming and J lost 4 bases, with 10 bases between them. CDR1 is MDHEN and CDR2 is SYDVKM in the germline V gene. The CDR3 has 12 amino acids. This CDR3 is CASSFSEYEQYF. In DNA form, the CDR3 reads TGTGCCAGCAGCTTCTCCGAGTACGAGCAGTACTTC. The full variable domain, in which reference TRBV28 and TRBJ2-7 provide the parts outside the CDR3, is DVKVTQSSRYLVKRTGEKVFLECVQDMDHENMFWYRQDPGLGLRLIYFSYDVKMKEKGDIPEGYSVSREKKERFSLILESASTNQTSMYLCASSFSEYEQYFGPGTRLTVT.

The table lists this clone with a few counts. The chain uses TRBV18 and TRBJ1-1; TRBD1 matches 8 bases. The CDR3 loop spans 11 amino acids. Looked up from germline, CDR1 is KGHSH and CDR2 is LQKENI. J lost 13 bases, V lost 6 bases, and 7 bases had no gene match. For the CDR3, the DNA is TGTGCCAGCTCTCCTGAGACAGGGGTTTTCTTT. Protein sequence: CASSPETGVFF.

This chain links TRBV14 with TRBJ1-2; D is undetermined. With 0 bases removed from V and 1 base from J, the gap between germline ends came to 9 bases. Germline V gene lookup returns CDR1 SGHDN and CDR2 FVKESK. The length of the CDR3 is 15 residues. The chain's CDR3 is CASSQDRGSNYGYTF. As DNA, the CDR3 is TGTGCCAGCAGCCAAGACCGAGGCAGTAACTATGGCTACACCTTC.